A selection of T cell receptor beta chains follows, all from one sample in a study of cytomegalovirus exposure and HLA in healthy donors. Sequencing used immunoSEQ multiplex PCR; TCRdb keeps in-frame clones, though not all of them. The sample contains roughly 110,000 clones, 65% to 80% of which appear only once. Sequenced sample: PBMCs. The receptors originated from a woman between 50 and 59 years old in good health and CMV-seropositive. Both conserved end residues are part of each CDR3. A D gene is named only where the DNA matches it firmly. Only part of the rows carry a size: once, few, many, or a class if the clone is expanded.

.	TRBJ1-2	.	TRBV4-2	TGTGCCAGCAGCCAAGATCATTCGGGACACAACTATGGCTACACCTTC	CASSQDHSGHNYGYTF
.	TRBJ2-7	TRBD1	TRBV7-9	TGTTCCAGCAGCTTAGCACAGGGGGCGTACGAGCAGTACTTC	CSSSLAQGAYEQYF
.	TRBJ2-7	.	TRBV27	TGTGCCAGCAGTTTAGGAGGGGGCCAATACGAGCAGTACTTC	CASSLGGGQYEQYF
.	TRBJ2-7	TRBD1	TRBV7-9	TGTTCCAGCAGCTTAGTAGGGACAGGGGGCCACGAGCAGTACTTC	CSSSLVGTGGHEQYF
.	TRBJ1-1	TRBD1	TRBV7-2	TGTGCCAGCAGCCCCGGACAGGGCTACACTGAAGCTTTCTTT	CASSPGQGYTEAFF
once	TRBJ2-1	TRBD2	TRBV19	TGTGCCAGTAGTATAAATCTGTATCGGGGGGGCCGAGGGAATGAGCAGTTCTTC	CASSINLYRGGRGNEQFF
.	TRBJ1-5	.	TRBV6-1	TGTGCCAGCAGTGTGACAGGTTCTCGGAGCAATCAGCCCCAGCATTTT	CASSVTGSRSNQPQHF
.	TRBJ1-2	TRBD1	TRBV5-1	TGCGCCAGCAGCTTGTATCCAGGGACAGCAAACTATGGCTACACCTTC	CASSLYPGTANYGYTF
many	TRBJ1-4	TRBD1	TRBV7-9	TGTGCCAGCAGCGATAACAGGGGGAATAATGAAAAACTGTTTTTT	CASSDNRGNNEKLFF
.	TRBJ2-1	.	TRBV6-7	TGTGCCAGCACCTCGCCTAGCCACCGGCTCGATGAGCAGTTCTTC	CASTSPSHRLDEQFF
.	TRBJ2-7	TRBD1	TRBV2	TGTGCCAGCAGTGAGCAGGGGGCTGGCTACGAGCAGTACTTC	CASSEQGAGYEQYF
once	TRBJ1-4	.	TRBV11-2	TGTGCCAGCAGCTTAACCCCTCGGGGGGAAAAACTGTTTTTT	CASSLTPRGEKLFF
few	TRBJ2-7	.	TRBV18	TGTGCCAGCTCACCTCAGGCCCGACCTTTCTACGAGCAGTACTTC	CASSPQARPFYEQYF
.	TRBJ1-2	TRBD1	TRBV19	TGTGCCAGTAGGAGACAGGGGCGGGATGGCTACACCTTC	CASRRQGRDGYTF
few	TRBJ2-7	.	TRBV7-2	TGTGCCAGCAGCTTAGTAGCAGGGAACTACGAGCAGTACTTC	CASSLVAGNYEQYF
.	TRBJ1-2	.	TRBV7-8	TGTGCCAGCAGCTTAGACAGTAACTATGGCTACACCTTC	CASSLDSNYGYTF
.	TRBJ1-2	TRBD1	TRBV2	TGTGCCAGCAGCCTAGGGACAGGGGGTAACTATGGCTACACCTTC	CASSLGTGGNYGYTF
.	TRBJ1-2	.	TRBV5-1	TGCGCCAGCAGCCCGGACAGAACCCTTTATGGCTACACCTTC	CASSPDRTLYGYTF
.	TRBJ2-6	.	TRBV4-2	TGTGCCAGCAGCCAAGATTCGGTAGGAGCGGCTGGGGCCAACGTCCTGACTTTC	CASSQDSVGAAGANVLTF
.	TRBJ2-1	.	TRBV6-4	TGTGCCAGCAGTTTAACACCGGGATATTCCTACAATGAGCAGTTCTTC	CASSLTPGYSYNEQFF
.	TRBJ2-7	TRBD1	TRBV7-9	TGTGCCAGCAGCTCCCAGGTACAGGGGGCATTCTACGAGCAGTACTTC	CASSSQVQGAFYEQYF
.	TRBJ2-5	TRBD2	TRBV27	TGTGCCAGCAGACTAGCGGGTTTACAAGAGACCCAGTACTTC	CASRLAGLQETQYF
.	TRBJ1-3	.	TRBV7-6	TGTGCCAGCAGCATCAAACAGCCTACCTCTGGAAACACCATATATTTT	CASSIKQPTSGNTIYF
.	TRBJ1-1	.	TRBV18	TGTGCCAGCTCACCCGTCAGGAACACTGAAGCTTTCTTT	CASSPVRNTEAFF
few	TRBJ1-1	.	TRBV6-5	TGTGCCAGCAGTTACCGGGGGGGGGACGCTGAAGCTTTCTTT	CASSYRGGDAEAFF
.	TRBJ2-3	.	TRBV15	TGTGCCACCAGCAGAGCCCGGGATACGCAGTATTTT	CATSRARDTQYF
.	TRBJ1-5	.	TRBV19	TGTGCCAGTATGCAGGGGCGGTTAGGTCCCCAGCATTTT	CASMQGRLGPQHF
.	TRBJ2-5	TRBD1	TRBV29-1	TGCAGCGTTACCACAGGGGGCTGGGGAGAGACCCAGTACTTC	CSVTTGGWGETQYF